This T cell receptor (beta chain) was sequenced in a study of blood T cells in healthy people across ages. It was with a sample-barcoded 5' primer and a J-beta primer mix that a second PCR of about 6 to 11 cycles was run. CDR3-containing paired-end reads numbered at least 3 million in each sample. TCRdb passed the 5' RACE reads through MiXCR, listing each CDR3 protein once. The repertoire has about 840,000 distinct CDR3 sequences, roughly 29% of them found once; the top ten carry about a tenth. This clonotype has more than one count but fewer than ten. CDR1 DFQATT and CDR2 SNEGSKA come from the germline V gene (reference sequence). The CDR3 has 13 residues. V was pared by 6 bases and J by 3 bases, with 15 bases between. Investigators took 8.5 to 10 milliliters of peripheral blood from every donor. The total RNA that was extracted per sample amounted to at least 5.5 micrograms. These data were also reused for a study on T cells of mothers and their children. That work adds: The people who donated were three healthy Caucasian mothers and their six children.

The chain has TRBV20-1 and TRBJ2-7; a possible D gene is TRBD1 (6 bases). The clonotype comes from a woman aged 40 to 49 in good health. The sequenced material came from blood. This CDR3 is CSALDLTGYEQYF. CDR3 nucleotides: TGCAGTGCCCTAGACTTGACAGGCTACGAGCAGTACTTC.